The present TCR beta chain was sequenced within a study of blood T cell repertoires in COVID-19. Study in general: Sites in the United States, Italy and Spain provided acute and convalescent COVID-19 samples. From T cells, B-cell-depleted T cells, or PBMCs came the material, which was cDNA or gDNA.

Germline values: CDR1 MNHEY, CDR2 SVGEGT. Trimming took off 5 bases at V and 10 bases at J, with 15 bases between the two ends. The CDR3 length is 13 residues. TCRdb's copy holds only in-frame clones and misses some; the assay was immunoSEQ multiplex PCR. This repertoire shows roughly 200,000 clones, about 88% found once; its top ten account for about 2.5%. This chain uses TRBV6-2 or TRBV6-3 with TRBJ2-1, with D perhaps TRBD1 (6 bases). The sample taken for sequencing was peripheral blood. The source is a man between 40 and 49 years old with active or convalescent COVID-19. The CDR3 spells CASSGGQYQEQFF. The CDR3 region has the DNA TGTGCCAGCAGTGGCGGACAGTATCAAGAGCAGTTCTTC.